This TCR beta chain is drawn from a study of identifying expanded T cells in peripheral blood. Study-wide results and caveats: Over two and four weeks, about 16 and 20 clones changed, versus more than 1 between replicates. Clone count variance between approximately two-week samples rose with total template count.

During the collection period, no donor immune events like infections were recorded. Libraries were prepared by immunoSEQ multiplex PCR; TCRdb keeps only in-frame clonotypes and omits some of them. This sample carries roughly 130,000 clones, 86% of them seen once, and the ten largest clones take roughly 8%. As to this clone: Its target is not known.

This clonotype was sampled from a person between 18 and 75 years old in good health. Sequenced input: blood.

The CDR3 spells CASSQQGSAGYTF. The CDR3 DNA reads TGTGCCAGCAGTCAACAGGGATCGGCTGGCTACACCTTC. This chain connects TRBV6-6 to TRBJ1-2, with a tentative D call TRBD1 (6 bases). The CDR3 is made up of 13 amino acids. V lost 5 bases, J lost 7 bases, and 14 bases lay in between. Germline V gene data show CDR1 as MNHNY and CDR2 as SVGAGI (reference sequence).